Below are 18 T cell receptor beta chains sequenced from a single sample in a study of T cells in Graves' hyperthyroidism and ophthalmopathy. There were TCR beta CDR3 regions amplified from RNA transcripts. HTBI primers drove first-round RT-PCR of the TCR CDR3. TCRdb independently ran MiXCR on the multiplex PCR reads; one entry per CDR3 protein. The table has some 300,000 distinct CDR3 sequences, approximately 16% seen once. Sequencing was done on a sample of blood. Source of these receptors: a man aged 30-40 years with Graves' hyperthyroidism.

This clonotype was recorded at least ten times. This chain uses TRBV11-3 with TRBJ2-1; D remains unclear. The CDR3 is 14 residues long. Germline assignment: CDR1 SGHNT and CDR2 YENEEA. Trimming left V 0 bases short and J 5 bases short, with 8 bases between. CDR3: CASSLEGGDNEQFF. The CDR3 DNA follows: TGTGCCAGCAGCTTAGAGGGTGGGGACAATGAGCAGTTCTTC.

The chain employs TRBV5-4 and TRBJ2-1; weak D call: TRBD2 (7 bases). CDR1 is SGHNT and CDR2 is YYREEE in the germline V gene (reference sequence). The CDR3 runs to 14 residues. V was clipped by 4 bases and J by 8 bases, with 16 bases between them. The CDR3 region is CASSGGASLHEQFF. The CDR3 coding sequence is TGTGCCAGCAGCGGGGGGGCGTCGCTCCATGAGCAGTTCTTC.

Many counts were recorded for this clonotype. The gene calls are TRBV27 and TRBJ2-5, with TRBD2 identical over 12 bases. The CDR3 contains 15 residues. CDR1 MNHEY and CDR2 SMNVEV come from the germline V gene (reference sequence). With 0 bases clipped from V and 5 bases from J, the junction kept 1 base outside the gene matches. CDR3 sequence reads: CASSLSGLAGETQYF. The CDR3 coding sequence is TGTGCCAGCAGTTTATCAGGACTAGCGGGGGAGACCCAGTACTTC.

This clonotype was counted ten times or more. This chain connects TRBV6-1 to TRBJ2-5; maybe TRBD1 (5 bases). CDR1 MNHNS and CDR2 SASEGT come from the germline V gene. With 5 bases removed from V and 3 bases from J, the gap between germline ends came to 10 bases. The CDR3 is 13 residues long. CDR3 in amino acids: CASSFFREETQYF. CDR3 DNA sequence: TGTGCCAGCAGTTTTTTCAGGGAAGAGACCCAGTACTTC.

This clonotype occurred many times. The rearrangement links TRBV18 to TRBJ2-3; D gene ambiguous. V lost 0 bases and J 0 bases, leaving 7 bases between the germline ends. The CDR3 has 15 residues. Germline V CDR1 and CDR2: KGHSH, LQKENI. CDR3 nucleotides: TGTGCCAGCTCACCACCGGTGGTCAGCACAGATACGCAGTATTTT. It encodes CASSPPVVSTDTQYF.

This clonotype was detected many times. The CDR3 here is CASSPPVRERRSYNEQFF. In DNA form, the CDR3 reads TGTGCCAGCTCACCCCCCGTAAGGGAGCGGCGCTCCTACAATGAGCAGTTCTTC. The chain couples TRBV18 to TRBJ2-1; the D gene is possibly TRBD2 (5 bases). V dropped 3 bases and J dropped 0 bases, with 18 bases sitting between them. The CDR3 covers 18 residues. Germline values: CDR1 KGHSH, CDR2 LQKENI.

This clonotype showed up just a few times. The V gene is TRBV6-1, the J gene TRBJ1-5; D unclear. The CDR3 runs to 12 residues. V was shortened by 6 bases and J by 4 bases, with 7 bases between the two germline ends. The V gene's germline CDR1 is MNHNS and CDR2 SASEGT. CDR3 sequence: CASRSGNQPQHF. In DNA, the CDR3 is TGTGCCAGCAGAAGTGGGAATCAGCCCCAGCATTTT.

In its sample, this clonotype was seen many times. The CDR3 DNA reads TGTGCCAGCAGCCACTGGACTAGCGACGCCGGGGAGCTGTTTTTT. Its translation: CASSHWTSDAGELFF. The V gene is TRBV3-1, the J gene TRBJ2-2; 9 bases are a match to TRBD2. Germline loops: CDR1 LGHDT, CDR2 YNNKEL (reference sequence). V was clipped by 3 bases and J by 6 bases; unmatched bases: 5. There are 15 residues in the CDR3.

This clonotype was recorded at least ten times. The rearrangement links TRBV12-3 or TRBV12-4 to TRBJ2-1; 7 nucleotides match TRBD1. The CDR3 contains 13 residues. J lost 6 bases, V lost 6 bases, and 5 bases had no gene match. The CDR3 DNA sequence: TGTGCCAGCAGCCCGGGACAGCTCAATGAGCAGTTCTTC. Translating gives CASSPGQLNEQFF.

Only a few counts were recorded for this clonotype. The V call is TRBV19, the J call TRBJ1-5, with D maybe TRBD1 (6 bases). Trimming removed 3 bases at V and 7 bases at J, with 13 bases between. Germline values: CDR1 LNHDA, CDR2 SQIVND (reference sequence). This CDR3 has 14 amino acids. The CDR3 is CASSIHGQYQPQHF. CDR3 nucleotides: TGTGCCAGTAGTATTCACGGACAGTACCAGCCCCAGCATTTT.

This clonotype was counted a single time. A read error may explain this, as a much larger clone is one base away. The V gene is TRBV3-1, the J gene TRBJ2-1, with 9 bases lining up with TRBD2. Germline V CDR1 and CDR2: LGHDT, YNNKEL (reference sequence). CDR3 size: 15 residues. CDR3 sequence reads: CASSQLAGTYNEEFF. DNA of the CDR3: TGTGCCAGCAGCCAACTAGCGGGGACCTACAATGAGGAGTTCTTC.

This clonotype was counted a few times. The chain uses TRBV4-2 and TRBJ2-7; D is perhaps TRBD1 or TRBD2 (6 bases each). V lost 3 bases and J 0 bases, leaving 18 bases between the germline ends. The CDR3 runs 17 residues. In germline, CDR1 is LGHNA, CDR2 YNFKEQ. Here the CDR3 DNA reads TGTGCCAGCAGCCACTTGGGGTACAGGGAGGACTCCTACGAGCAGTACTTC. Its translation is CASSHLGYREDSYEQYF.

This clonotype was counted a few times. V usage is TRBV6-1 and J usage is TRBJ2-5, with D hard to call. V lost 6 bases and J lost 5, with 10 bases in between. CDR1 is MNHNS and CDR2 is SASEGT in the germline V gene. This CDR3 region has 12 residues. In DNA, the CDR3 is TGTGCCAGCAGGAATTATGAGGAGACCCAGTACTTC. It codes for CASRNYEETQYF.

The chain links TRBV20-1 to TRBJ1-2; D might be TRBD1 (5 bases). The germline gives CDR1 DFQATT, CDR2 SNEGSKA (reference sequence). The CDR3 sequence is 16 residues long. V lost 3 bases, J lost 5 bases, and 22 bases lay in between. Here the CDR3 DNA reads TGCAGTGCTAGGGCCGTAGGAGGGGCGCTTGGGTATGGCTACACCTTC. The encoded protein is CSARAVGGALGYGYTF.

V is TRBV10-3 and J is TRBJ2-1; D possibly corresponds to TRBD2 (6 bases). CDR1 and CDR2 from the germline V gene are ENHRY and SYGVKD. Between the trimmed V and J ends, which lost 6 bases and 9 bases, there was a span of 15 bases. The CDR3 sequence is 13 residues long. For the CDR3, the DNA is TGTGCCATCAGCGAAGGAGTGACTAGTGAGCAGTTCTTC. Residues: CAISEGVTSEQFF.

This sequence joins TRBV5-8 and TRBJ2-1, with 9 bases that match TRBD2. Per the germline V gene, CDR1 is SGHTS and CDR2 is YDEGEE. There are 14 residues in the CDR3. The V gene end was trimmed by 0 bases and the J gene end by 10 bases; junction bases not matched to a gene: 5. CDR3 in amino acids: CASSLALAGGEQFF. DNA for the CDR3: TGTGCCAGCAGCTTGGCCCTCGCGGGAGGGGAGCAGTTCTTC.

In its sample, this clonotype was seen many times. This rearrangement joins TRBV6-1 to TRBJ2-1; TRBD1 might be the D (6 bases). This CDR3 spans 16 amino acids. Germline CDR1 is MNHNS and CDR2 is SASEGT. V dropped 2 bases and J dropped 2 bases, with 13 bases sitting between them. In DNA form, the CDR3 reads TGTGCCAGCAGTGAATGGGCACAGGGAACCTACAATGAGCAGTTCTTC. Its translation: CASSEWAQGTYNEQFF.

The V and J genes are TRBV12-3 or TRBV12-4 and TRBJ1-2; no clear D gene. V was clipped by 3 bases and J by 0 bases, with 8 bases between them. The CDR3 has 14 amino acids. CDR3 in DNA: TGTGCCAGCAGTTTGGGCAGGCCTAACTATGGCTACACCTTC. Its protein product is CASSLGRPNYGYTF.